These 3 T cell receptor beta chains were all obtained from the same sample, sequenced in a study of blood T cell repertoires in COVID-19. The data were produced by immunoSEQ multiplex PCR, yet TCRdb's version contains in-frame clones alone and is incomplete. The table has a few hundred thousand clones, 65% to 90% seen once. The material sequenced was peripheral blood. Receptors were obtained from a human donor in a cohort sampled during active COVID-19.

The rearrangement joins TRBV30 to TRBJ2-7; 8 positions agree with TRBD1. This CDR3 contains 13 residues. The V gene's germline CDR1 is GTSNPN and CDR2 SVGIG (reference sequence). Trimming at V came to 0 bases and at J to 7 bases, leaving 5 bases not matched to a gene. Here the CDR3 DNA reads TGTGCCTGGAGTGTAGACAGGGGTGGGGAGCAGTACTTC. This sequence encodes CAWSVDRGGEQYF. Combining the CDR3 with reference TRBV30 and TRBJ2-7 gives the whole variable domain SQTIHQWPATLVQPVGSPLSLECTVEGTSNPNLYWYRQAAGRGLQLLFYSVGIGQISSEVPQNLSASRPQDRQFILSSKKLLLSDSGFYLCAWSVDRGGEQYFGPGTRLTVT.

The rearrangement joins TRBV19 to TRBJ1-4; D remains ambiguous. Germline lookup yields CDR1 LNHDA and CDR2 SQIVND (reference sequence). The V gene lost 7 bases and the J gene lost 3 bases, with 15 bases spanning the gap. The CDR3 loop spans 15 amino acids. The CDR3 region is CASTNPGGPNEKLFF. The CDR3 DNA follows: TGTGCCAGTACGAACCCGGGAGGACCTAATGAAAAACTGTTTTTT.

The chain is built from TRBV29-1 and TRBJ2-2; D is perhaps TRBD1 (6 bases). Trimming removed 6 bases at V and 0 bases at J, with 14 bases between. Germline V lookup: CDR1 SQVTM, CDR2 ANQGSEA. The CDR3 sequence is 15 residues long. The CDR3 region has the DNA TGCAGCGTCTCCACAGGGACCGCGAACACCGGGGAGCTGTTTTTT. This sequence encodes CSVSTGTANTGELFF.